This T cell receptor beta chain is drawn from a study of Ad26.COV2.S vaccination and SARS-CoV-2 variants. Described treatment: roughly 19 received Ad26.COV2.S at low or high dose, single or two shots; 5 received placebo; per-sample allocation not given. Collection of samples fell on day 63 after the first vaccine or placebo injection. CDR3 length: 10 amino acids. Trimming cost V 4 bases and J 9 bases, with 9 bases left between them. Germline CDR1 is DFQATT and CDR2 is SNEGSKA (reference sequence). TCRdb keeps only in-frame clones here, not all; method: immunoSEQ multiplex PCR. The sample contains about 420,000 clones, approximately 90% of which appear only once.

The clonotype comes from a person aged 18-65 years who received the Ad26.COV2.S COVID-19 vaccine or a placebo. Sequenced material: peripheral blood, taken in a trial of Ad26.COV2.S vaccine versus placebo. The chain joins TRBV20-1 to TRBJ1-1; TRBD1 is a possible D gene (6 bases). In DNA, the CDR3 is TGCAGTGCTACAGGGGACAAAGCTTTCTTT. Translation gives CSATGDKAFF.